This entry lists 21 T cell receptor beta chains sequenced from one sample in a study of blood T cell repertoires in COVID-19. The assay was immunoSEQ multiplex PCR, and TCRdb's table has in-frame clones only and misses some. The repertoire consists of about 70,000 clones, with roughly 80% occurring once and the leading ten covering around 5%. Sequencing was done on a sample of peripheral blood. These receptor sequences come from a woman older than 75 with active or convalescent COVID-19.

The rearrangement uses TRBV15 and TRBJ2-1, with TRBD2 identical over 7 bases. CDR1 and CDR2 from the germline V gene are LNHNV and YYDKDF (reference sequence). The trim removed 1 base at V and 7 bases at J, leaving 10 bases unmatched. The CDR3 length is 16 residues. As DNA, the CDR3 is TGTGCCACCAGCAGAGGCGGGCGTGGGGGAGGGAATGAGCAGTTCTTC. This encodes CATSRGGRGGGNEQFF.

The chain is built from TRBV7-9 and TRBJ2-7; TRBD1 matches at 7 bases. This CDR3 comprises 14 residues. V gave up 2 bases and J gave up 2 bases; unmatched junction bases: 3. The V gene's germline CDR1 is SEHNR and CDR2 FQNEAQ (reference sequence). As DNA, the CDR3 is TGTGCCAGCAGCTTATGGCAGGGGGCCTACGAGCAGTACTTC. Protein sequence: CASSLWQGAYEQYF.

This clone was counted once. Relative to the germline gene, one junction end is altered; a read error may explain this. The chain is built from TRBV30 and TRBJ2-7; TRBD1 matches 9 bases. Germline V gives CDR1 GTSNPN, CDR2 SVGIG (reference sequence). The CDR3 covers 14 residues. The CDR3 spells CAWSVGGQGSSRRF. The CDR3, as DNA: TGTGCCTGGAGCGTCGGGGGACAGGGAAGCTCCAGGAGATTC.

V usage is TRBV7-9 and J usage is TRBJ1-1, with TRBD1 identical over 10 bases. This CDR3 comprises 16 residues. The V and J ends lost 5 bases and 2 bases, in that order; junction bases with no gene match: 8. Germline V gene lookup returns CDR1 SEHNR and CDR2 FQNEAQ (reference sequence). The CDR3 here is CASSDRTGGINTEAFF. Here the CDR3 DNA reads TGTGCCAGCAGCGACAGGACAGGGGGAATAAACACTGAAGCTTTCTTT.

This chain uses TRBV11-2 with TRBJ2-3; D unclear. This CDR3 has 17 residues. Trimming took off 1 base at V and 2 bases at J, with 16 bases between the two ends. CDR1 SGHAT and CDR2 FQNNGV come from the germline V gene. CDR3: CASSLGSLLQPTDTQYF. The CDR3 DNA is TGTGCCAGCAGCTTAGGTTCACTATTACAACCCACAGATACGCAGTATTTT.

J is TRBJ2-1 and V is TRBV19; possible D gene TRBD2, 6 bases. V gave up 4 bases and J gave up 0 bases, with 13 bases separating them. Germline CDR1 reads LNHDA; CDR2 reads SQIVND (reference sequence). This CDR3 spans 16 amino acids. CDR3 coding DNA: TGTGCCAGTAGTACCTCACCGGGACTCTCCTACAATGAGCAGTTCTTC. It encodes CASSTSPGLSYNEQFF.

This chain connects TRBV18 to TRBJ1-2, with D possibly matching TRBD1 (6 bases). Germline-derived CDR1 and CDR2 are KGHSH and LQKENI. The V and J ends lost 6 bases and 2 bases respectively, with 13 bases between them. The CDR3 covers 14 residues. DNA of the CDR3: TGTGCCAGCTCCGCGGGGGCCGCGAACTATGGCTACACCTTC. Translation gives CASSAGAANYGYTF.

This chain links TRBV7-8 with TRBJ1-2; D call uncertain. V was pared by 2 bases and J by 2 bases, with 15 bases between. The germline V gene encodes CDR1 SGHVS and CDR2 FQNEAQ. The CDR3 sequence is 16 residues long. The CDR3 bases are TGTGCCAGCAGCTTACCTGGTCAGCGAGCAAACTATGGCTACACCTTC. Amino acid sequence: CASSLPGQRANYGYTF.

The gene calls are TRBV6-5 and TRBJ1-1, with a possible D match to TRBD1 (6 bases). Trimming left V 2 bases short and J 2 bases short, with 12 bases between. The CDR3 sequence is 15 residues long. Germline CDR1 MNHEY, CDR2 SVGAGI. The CDR3 DNA follows: TGTGCCAGCAGTTACGAAGGGGGGGCAAACACTGAAGCTTTCTTT. It codes for CASSYEGGANTEAFF.

V usage is TRBV7-9 and J usage is TRBJ2-7; TRBD1 agrees at 10 bases. CDR1 is SEHNR, CDR2 FQNEAQ, per germline (reference sequence). CDR3 length equals 14 residues. V lost 7 bases to trimming and J lost 2 bases; unmatched junction nucleotides: 5. CDR3 DNA: TGTGCCAGCACCACGGACAGGGGGGCCTACGAGCAGTACTTC. It is translated as CASTTDRGAYEQYF.

This clone was seen once. The chain recombines TRBV28 with TRBJ1-5; TRBD1 agrees at 8 bases. J gave up 4 bases and V 5 bases, and 10 bases lay outside the gene matches. The V gene's germline CDR1 is MDHEN and CDR2 SYDVKM. The CDR3 spans 16 residues. The CDR3 reads CASSPAGTGWNQPQHF. The CDR3 bases are TGTGCCAGCAGTCCGGCCGGGACAGGCTGGAATCAGCCCCAGCATTTT.

V gene TRBV27 combines with J gene TRBJ2-7, with 8 bases lining up with TRBD1. The CDR3 has 15 amino acids. J was trimmed by 7 bases and V by 0 bases; bases with no gene match: 8. CDR1 MNHEY and CDR2 SMNVEV come from the germline V gene (reference sequence). The CDR3 loop is CASSLSGTGANEQYF. The CDR3 DNA reads TGTGCCAGCAGTTTATCCGGGACAGGTGCTAATGAGCAGTACTTC.

This clone was counted a few times. This chain connects TRBV28 to TRBJ2-2; D is uncertain. Trimming removed 3 bases at V and 7 bases at J, with 9 bases between. The CDR3 runs 13 residues. Per the germline V gene, CDR1 is MDHEN and CDR2 is SYDVKM. The chain's CDR3 is CASSFISNGELFF. The CDR3 bases are TGTGCCAGCAGTTTTATTAGTAACGGGGAGCTGTTTTTT.

The CDR3 DNA reads as TGTGCCAGCTCACCCGTTGTTATGAACACTGAAGCTTTCTTT. Residues: CASSPVVMNTEAFF. V gene TRBV18 combines with J gene TRBJ1-1, with D hard to call. Germline CDR1 KGHSH, CDR2 LQKENI. V lost 3 bases to trimming and J lost 0 bases, with 8 bases between them. The CDR3 totals 14 residues.

J is TRBJ2-1 and V is TRBV5-1, with 10 bases aligning to TRBD1. The CDR3 consists of 15 residues. CDR1 is SGHRS, CDR2 YFSETQ, per germline. Trimming cost V 3 bases and J 4 bases; bases outside gene matches: 4. The CDR3 DNA sequence: TGCGCCAGCAGCTCCTCGGGACAGGGGTACAATGAGCAGTTCTTC. This translates into CASSSSGQGYNEQFF. The entire variable domain, with the rest obtained from reference TRBV5-1 and TRBJ2-1, is as follows: KAGVTQTPRYLIKTRGQQVTLSCSPISGHRSVSWYQQTPGQGLQFLFEYFSETQRNKGNFPGRFSGRQFSNSRSEMNVSTLELGDSALYLCASSSSGQGYNEQFFGPGTRLTVL.

This rearrangement joins TRBV5-1 to TRBJ2-5, with TRBD1 matching 12 bases. Germline values: CDR1 SGHRS, CDR2 YFSETQ. With V trimmed by 4 bases and J by 5 bases, 6 bases remained unmatched. CDR3 length equals 15 residues. The CDR3 region has the DNA TGCGCCAGCAGCGGCGGGACAGGGGGCCGGGAGACCCAGTACTTC. Its protein is CASSGGTGGRETQYF.

V gene TRBV7-8 combines with J gene TRBJ2-4, with D perhaps matching TRBD1 (5 bases). Trimming cost V 1 base and J 3 bases, with 13 bases left between them. Germline assignment: CDR1 SGHVS and CDR2 FQNEAQ. CDR3 length: 16 amino acids. DNA of the CDR3: TGTGCCAGCAGCTTAGGACAGTTGGTTGGCAAAAACATTCAGTACTTC. Protein product: CASSLGQLVGKNIQYF.

This clone was counted only a few times. The chain couples TRBV27 to TRBJ2-7; 10 nucleotides match TRBD1. The V gene's germline CDR1 is MNHEY and CDR2 SMNVEV (reference sequence). J was trimmed by 2 bases and V by 5 bases; bases with no gene match: 9. This CDR3 is built from 16 residues. The CDR3 bases are TGTGCCAGCAGTCCAGACAGGGGGCGATACGCCTACGAGCAGTACTTC. Translation gives CASSPDRGRYAYEQYF.

This clone was seen only a few times. V usage is TRBV27 and J usage is TRBJ2-7; a possible D gene is TRBD1 (5 bases). Germline V CDR1 and CDR2: MNHEY, SMNVEV (reference sequence). The V end was cut by 3 bases, the J end by 5 bases, with 14 bases between. The CDR3 is 14 amino acids. CDR3: CASSFRAGYHEQYF. DNA for the CDR3: TGTGCCAGCAGTTTCCGAGCAGGGTATCACGAGCAGTACTTC.

This chain joins TRBV6-5 and TRBJ2-1, with a tentative D call TRBD1 (7 bases). The germline V gene has CDR1 MNHEY and CDR2 SVGAGI. The CDR3 is 15 amino acids. With 6 bases removed from V and 0 bases from J, the gap between germline ends came to 12 bases. In DNA form, the CDR3 reads TGTGCCAGCAGGGGGGGACAGAGCTCCTACAATGAGCAGTTCTTC. Protein sequence: CASRGGQSSYNEQFF.

V and J are TRBV7-9 and TRBJ2-3, with a possible D match to TRBD2 (5 bases). CDR3 length equals 17 residues. CDR1 SEHNR and CDR2 FQNEAQ come from the germline V gene (reference sequence). Trimming left V 1 base short and J 2 bases short, with 16 bases between. The CDR3 region has the DNA TGTGCCAGCAGCTTAGGAGCGGCCGCTGGGTTCACAGATACGCAGTATTTT. This translates into CASSLGAAAGFTDTQYF.